Sequencing of this T cell receptor beta chain was carried out in a study of beta chain features in type 1 diabetes. Points from the study as a whole: Lower insertion and higher deletion counts appeared at VDJ junctions in type 1 diabetes patients. All four CD4+ subsets from Type 1 diabetes patients carried moderately but significantly shorter TCRB CDR3s.

Every participating donor gave one draw, a heparinised blood sample averaging about 100 mL. This clone was picked up a small number of times. Its specificity is not known. The authors reverse transcribed all of the isolated RNA, so sequencing captured expressed TCRB transcripts. The table came from immunoSEQ multiplex PCR; TCRdb's copy has only in-frame clones and leaves some out. The data contain under 300,000 clones, approximately 15% of them singletons. The J segment lost 0 bases and the V segment lost 4 bases, leaving 4 bases of the junction unmatched. This CDR3 region has 16 residues. Per the germline V gene, CDR1 is SGHDT and CDR2 is YYEEEE.

The sequenced material came from naive CD4+ T cells from blood. The V call is TRBV5-6, the J call TRBJ2-7; TRBD2 agrees at 13 bases. This TCR was recovered from a man aged 25-45 years with type 1 diabetes. As DNA, the CDR3 is TGTGCCAGCAGCACCGGACTAGCGGGGGCCTCCTACGAGCAGTACTTC. Translation gives CASSTGLAGASYEQYF.